The clone carrying this T cell receptor beta chain was seen only a few times. 5'RACE with constant-segment primers yielded barcoded, UMI-tagged TCR alpha and TCR beta cDNA libraries. Using its own MiXCR run on the 5' RACE reads, TCRdb lists one record per CDR3 protein. The sample gives about 57,000 distinct CDR3 sequences, about 12% of which show up once; 24% is in the top ten. The data belong to a study of T-cell memory formation after mild COVID-19. The receptor comes from a man aged 18-30 years who had mild COVID-19 (a few samples of this study predate the infection). Cell type and time point are not known. Sequenced input: PBMCs or a T cell subset sorted from them (not recorded which).

This CDR3 is CASGGLPLSGTQYF. The CDR3 DNA reads TGTGCCAGCGGAGGACTCCCCTTATCTGGAACGCAGTATTTT. The chain carries TRBV28 and TRBJ2-3; perhaps TRBD2 as D (5 bases). This CDR3 has 14 residues. V was cut by 8 bases and J by 9 bases, with 21 bases left in between. Looked up from germline, CDR1 is MDHEN and CDR2 is SYDVKM.